The source of this T cell receptor beta chain is a study of response to subunit inactivated influenza vaccine. A single record per CDR3 protein comes from TCRdb applying MiXCR to the RT-PCR reads. The data hold hundreds of thousands of distinct CDR3 sequences, with under 20% observed a single time. Germline V gene sequence: CDR1 SGHTA, CDR2 FQGNSA. Trimming removed 1 base at V and 0 bases at J, with 12 bases between. This CDR3 has 16 amino acids. A note on this clonotype: Its cognate antigen is unknown.

General study findings and limits: Authors suggested each seasonal influenza vaccination recruits few new T cells.

The sample here was PBMCs from blood, taken around 5 days after vaccination. The rearrangement links TRBV7-2 to TRBJ1-1, with a weak D call TRBD1 (6 bases). The TCR sequence derives from a man aged 45-65 years who received an inactivated influenza vaccine. In DNA form, the CDR3 reads TGTGCCAGCAGCTTAGGGCAGGGGCGTATGAACACTGAAGCTTTCTTT. It encodes CASSLGQGRMNTEAFF.